Reported below is one TCR beta chain. V was clipped by 8 bases and J by 0 bases, with 5 bases between them. The CDR3 has 12 amino acids. Germline lookup yields CDR1 ENHRY and CDR2 SYGVKD. Produced via immunoSEQ multiplex PCR; TCRdb's table is partial and in-frame only. The sample carries 40,000 to 45,000 clones, just under 80% recorded once. This sample is part of a study of PD-1 blockade in classical Hodgkin lymphoma. Across the study: It was nivolumab at 3 mg/kg, given intravenously every 2 weeks, that patients received.

All patients experienced relapse after autologous stem cell transplantation, and brentuximab vedotin exposure was variable. The clonotype originates from a human donor with classical Hodgkin lymphoma. The chain couples TRBV10-3 to TRBJ1-5, with unresolved D. The source material was peripheral blood mononuclear cells (PBMCs), sampled at baseline. CDR3 bases: TGTGCCATCGGTTATAGCAATCAGCCCCAGCATTTT. This encodes CAIGYSNQPQHF.